Reported below is one T cell receptor beta chain. The target antigen is unknown. The CDR3 is 15 residues long. The V segment lost 0 bases and the J segment 10 bases; nucleotides outside the gene matches: 9. CDR1 is SGHRS and CDR2 is YFSETQ in the germline V gene. These data are taken from a study of T cell repertoires in aging, cancer and after chemotherapy. Overall study: Donor ages fell into six groups from 30 or younger up to 70 or older. The whole study produced a dataset of several million TCR reads.

TRB rearrangements spanning V, D and J were amplified using mixed TRB-A/B primers. Using its own MiXCR run on the multiplex PCR reads, TCRdb lists one record per CDR3 protein. The profile shows 3,200 or so distinct CDR3 sequences, roughly 20% of them singletons. Study findings and constraints: Thymic emigration or peripheral T cell expansion may be impaired by lymphoid organ infiltration in hematological cancer. Age-matched healthy donors had significantly more diverse, less clonal blood TCR repertoires than untreated cancer patients.

Amplification of TCR beta used genomic DNA extracted from peripheral blood. The receptor was isolated from a human donor with a blood cancer. Input material: blood. The chain employs TRBV5-1 and TRBJ1-1; 10 bases line up with TRBD1. CDR3 sequence reads: CASSLEGRRDRGAFF. The CDR3 nucleotides are TGCGCCAGCAGCTTGGAGGGGAGGCGGGACAGGGGAGCTTTCTTT.